The next 21 T cell receptor beta chains were all read from a single sample in a study of Tregs in tolerant kidney transplant recipients (dated by TCRdb to about 2019). The library came from the immunoSEQ multiplex PCR assay. Entries here come from immuneACCESS through TCRdb and include only in-frame sequences with V and J called. Some clones fail to appear in such tables; in the studies checked, an unresolved V gene covers under half of the shortfall, and the cause of the remainder is unknown. The sample yields some 70,000 clones; roughly nine tenths were counted once. The top ten hold about 0.37% of the sample. This specimen's time point label, interpreted: blood sample drawn before combined kidney and bone marrow transplant. This material consisted of CD4+ T cells from blood, taken before the transplant. Receptors originate from a human donor who received a combined kidney and bone marrow transplant.

The chain recombines TRBV29-1 with TRBJ2-7; D perhaps matches TRBD2 (5 bases). Trimming left V 4 bases short and J 4 bases short, with 17 bases between. Germline V gene data show CDR1 as SQVTM and CDR2 as ANQGSEA. The CDR3 is made up of 14 amino acids. CDR3 sequence reads: CSVVFAGAFYEQYF. CDR3 nucleotides: TGCAGCGTTGTATTCGCGGGTGCTTTTTACGAGCAGTACTTC.

As DNA, the CDR3 is TGTGCCAGCAGCGTGGGCGTCGGGCCCCAGCATTTT. Amino acid sequence: CASSVGVGPQHF. This sequence joins TRBV6-1 and TRBJ1-5; D gene uncertain. The CDR3 is 12 residues long. Per germline, CDR1 MNHNS and CDR2 SASEGT. V shed 6 bases and J shed 9 bases, with 12 bases lying between them.

The chain links TRBV18 to TRBJ2-5; D might be TRBD2 (6 bases). CDR1 is KGHSH and CDR2 is LQKENI in the germline V gene. This CDR3 comprises 13 residues. V gave up 3 bases and J gave up 5 bases, with 10 bases separating them. The CDR3, as DNA: TGTGCCAGCTCACCGACTAGTACGGAGACCCAGTACTTC. Its protein product is CASSPTSTETQYF.

The V gene is TRBV7-8, the J gene TRBJ2-2, with TRBD2 matching over 14 bases. After removal of 5 bases from V and 6 bases from J, the junction contained 8 bases not matched to a gene. Germline CDR1 SGHVS, CDR2 FQNEAQ. The CDR3 covers 17 residues. As DNA, the CDR3 is TGTGCCAGCAGCAAGGGACTAGCGGGAGCCCCACCCGGGGAGCTGTTTTTT. This sequence encodes CASSKGLAGAPPGELFF.

The chain links TRBV7-2 to TRBJ2-7; 9 bases align to TRBD2. With V trimmed by 1 base and J by 4 bases, 5 bases remained unmatched. The CDR3 spans 15 residues. Germline V gene data show CDR1 as SGHTA and CDR2 as FQGNSA. CDR3 DNA sequence: TGTGCCAGCAGCTTAGAGGTTAGCGGGAGTTACGAGCAGTACTTC. Translated, it gives CASSLEVSGSYEQYF.

This clone showed up just a few times. The chain links TRBV6-5 to TRBJ2-5; D possibly corresponds to TRBD1 (6 bases). CDR1 MNHEY and CDR2 SVGAGI come from the germline V gene. Trimming shortened V by 0 bases and J by 5 bases, and 13 bases separated the two germline ends. The CDR3 totals 15 residues. The CDR3 DNA is TGTGCCAGCAGTTACTCCCCAGGGGATCGGGAGACCCAGTACTTC. Its protein is CASSYSPGDRETQYF.

CDR3 nucleotide sequence: TGTGCCAGCAGTGAAAGGCAGGGGGTACACACTGAAGCTTTCTTT. Protein product: CASSERQGVHTEAFF. This sequence joins TRBV6-1 and TRBJ1-1; 7 nucleotides agree with TRBD1. Trimming took 2 bases from V and 3 from J; bases not matched to a gene: 6. The CDR3 extends over 15 amino acids. Germline lookup yields CDR1 MNHNS and CDR2 SASEGT.

There are a few counts of this clone. The chain has TRBV27 and TRBJ1-2; 7 bases align to TRBD1. The CDR3 spans 15 residues. Germline-derived CDR1 and CDR2 are MNHEY and SMNVEV (reference sequence). V shed 0 bases and J 4 bases; nucleotides not matched to a gene: 5. For the CDR3, the DNA is TGTGCCAGCAGTTTATCACGACAGGGAGGCTATGGCTACACCTTC. Translating gives CASSLSRQGGYGYTF.

This clone was seen a few times. The CDR3 DNA is TGTGCCAGCTCACCGGGCGCAGATCAGCCCCAGCATTTT. Its translation is CASSPGADQPQHF. The V call is TRBV18, the J call TRBJ1-5; no reliable D call. Germline values: CDR1 KGHSH, CDR2 LQKENI. Deletions cut 3 bases from V and 5 bases from J, with 8 bases between. The CDR3 covers 13 residues.

V gene TRBV9 combines with J gene TRBJ2-2, with 7 positions matching TRBD1. Germline V gives CDR1 SGDLS, CDR2 YYNGEE. This CDR3 spans 17 amino acids. V gave up 0 bases and J gave up 6 bases; unmatched junction bases: 11. The CDR3 spells CASSVGLGTDVAGELFF. CDR3 nucleotide sequence: TGTGCCAGCAGCGTAGGTCTCGGGACAGACGTAGCCGGGGAGCTGTTTTTT.

This clone was detected only once. V usage is TRBV2 and J usage is TRBJ1-5; D may be TRBD1 (6 bases). The CDR3 has 18 residues. Germline V gives CDR1 SNHLY, CDR2 FYNNEI. Trimming removed 8 bases at V and 0 bases at J, with 23 bases between. DNA for the CDR3: TGTGCCAGCCTCGGCGAAGGGACAAGCCAAGATAGCAATCAGCCCCAGCATTTT. Its translation is CASLGEGTSQDSNQPQHF.

This sequence joins TRBV11-1 and TRBJ1-1, with TRBD1 identical over 8 bases. This CDR3 comprises 14 residues. V was clipped by 1 base and J by 4 bases; unmatched bases: 2. Germline CDR1 and CDR2: SGHAT and FQDESV (reference sequence). The CDR3 region has the DNA TGTGCCAGCAGCTTAGACACAGGGGGCACTGAAGCTTTCTTT. Amino acids: CASSLDTGGTEAFF.

The V gene is TRBV20-1, the J gene TRBJ2-1; D is ambiguous. CDR1 is DFQATT, CDR2 SNEGSKA, per germline (reference sequence). V was shortened by 6 bases and J by 9 bases, with 9 bases between the two germline ends. The CDR3 length is 10 residues. The CDR3 spells CSARIGEQFF. For the CDR3, the DNA is TGCAGTGCCAGGATTGGTGAGCAGTTCTTC.

This chain connects TRBV10-1 to TRBJ1-5; perhaps TRBD1 as D (6 bases). Trimming took 9 bases from V and 4 from J, leaving 22 bases between them. Germline V gene sequence: CDR1 WNHNN, CDR2 SYGVQD (reference sequence). CDR3 length equals 16 residues. The CDR3 here is CASERRRQEYNQPQHF. CDR3 DNA sequence: TGCGCCAGTGAGAGGAGGCGACAGGAGTATAATCAGCCCCAGCATTTT.

This chain uses TRBV29-1 with TRBJ1-2; D gene unclear. This CDR3 spans 12 amino acids. Germline loops: CDR1 SQVTM, CDR2 ANQGSEA. V was shortened by 4 bases and J by 8 bases, with 14 bases between the two germline ends. The CDR3 protein is CSVVEGKVGYTF. The CDR3 DNA reads TGCAGCGTTGTTGAGGGAAAGGTGGGCTACACCTTC.

V and J are TRBV6-1 and TRBJ1-4, with D maybe TRBD1 (6 bases). The V gene's germline CDR1 is MNHNS and CDR2 SASEGT. The CDR3 length is 13 residues. Between the trimmed V and J ends, which lost 2 bases and 10 bases, there was a span of 11 bases. DNA for the CDR3: TGTGCCAGCAGTGAACAGGGGTCCGGAAAACTGTTTTTT. It specifies CASSEQGSGKLFF.

The CDR3 loop is CASSLSGTTTYEQYF. CDR3 coding DNA: TGCGCCAGCAGCCTCTCCGGGACTACAACCTACGAGCAGTACTTC. The chain has TRBV5-1 and TRBJ2-7; 7 bases fit TRBD2. The V gene's germline CDR1 is SGHRS and CDR2 YFSETQ. V was clipped by 4 bases and J by 2 bases; unmatched bases: 9. The CDR3 is 15 residues long.

This sequence joins TRBV6-1 and TRBJ2-7, with D possibly TRBD2 on 6 matching bases. Trimming took 6 bases from V and 4 from J, leaving 13 bases between them. The germline CDR1 and CDR2 sequences are MNHNS and SASEGT. CDR3 length equals 13 residues. The CDR3 bases are TGTGCCAGCAGGGTAGCGGAACTGTACGAGCAGTACTTC. It yields the protein CASRVAELYEQYF.

J is TRBJ2-7 and V is TRBV6-1, with D possibly being TRBD1 (5 bases). Germline lookup yields CDR1 MNHNS and CDR2 SASEGT. The CDR3 consists of 13 residues. V dropped 9 bases and J dropped 5 bases, with 17 bases sitting between them. CDR3 DNA sequence: TGTGCCAGGAAAGGGGCCTGGAGCCACGAGCAGTACTTC. It is translated as CARKGAWSHEQYF.

J is TRBJ1-2 and V is TRBV29-1; possibly TRBD1 for D (6 bases). CDR1 SQVTM and CDR2 ANQGSEA come from the germline V gene. Deletions cut 4 bases from V and 8 bases from J, with 17 bases between. The CDR3 contains 13 residues. For the CDR3, the DNA is TGCAGCGTTGGACAGGCAGGGAGGGGGGGCTACACCTTC. Protein product: CSVGQAGRGGYTF.

The CDR3 sequence is CSAEGAGAVDTQYF. The CDR3, as DNA: TGCAGCGCCGAAGGAGCGGGAGCGGTAGATACGCAGTATTTT. The chain recombines TRBV29-1 with TRBJ2-3; TRBD2 aligns across 8 bases. Unmatched junction bases numbered 11, after V lost 7 bases and J lost 5 bases. Germline V gene lookup returns CDR1 SQVTM and CDR2 ANQGSEA. This CDR3 contains 14 residues.